This T cell receptor beta chain was obtained from a study of CD8+ T cells in alopecia areata. About the research overall: Treated patients took oral tofacitinib at 5 to 10 mg twice daily. Disease severity was quantified as SALT score of affected scalp area.

The treatment: oral pan-JAK inhibitor, 5-10 mg twice daily. Notes on the study in general: Among the top 100, expanded CD8+ clones were significantly decreased by tofacitinib, as was scalp clonality. In scalp and blood, many expanded lesional clones persisted during tofacitinib.

To note about this clone: The antigen is unknown.

The CDR3 runs to 15 residues. Germline V gene lookup returns CDR1 MGHDK and CDR2 SYGVNS. V was trimmed by 2 bases and J by 5 bases, leaving 16 bases between them. Following RNA extraction, reverse transcription yielded cDNA that acted as the sequencing template. Sequencing used immunoSEQ multiplex PCR; TCRdb keeps in-frame clones, though not all of them. The table includes around 120,000 clones, approximately 57% detected once. The sample consisted of CD4+ T cells sorted from blood, taken at week 4, from a patient treated with tofacitinib. The sequence came from a human donor with alopecia areata. The J gene is TRBJ2-7, the V gene TRBV25-1; TRBD1 or TRBD2 may be the D gene (5 bases each). CDR3 sequence: CASSEITGRGDEQYF. The CDR3 DNA reads TGTGCCAGCAGTGAAATTACTGGCCGAGGGGACGAGCAGTACTTC.